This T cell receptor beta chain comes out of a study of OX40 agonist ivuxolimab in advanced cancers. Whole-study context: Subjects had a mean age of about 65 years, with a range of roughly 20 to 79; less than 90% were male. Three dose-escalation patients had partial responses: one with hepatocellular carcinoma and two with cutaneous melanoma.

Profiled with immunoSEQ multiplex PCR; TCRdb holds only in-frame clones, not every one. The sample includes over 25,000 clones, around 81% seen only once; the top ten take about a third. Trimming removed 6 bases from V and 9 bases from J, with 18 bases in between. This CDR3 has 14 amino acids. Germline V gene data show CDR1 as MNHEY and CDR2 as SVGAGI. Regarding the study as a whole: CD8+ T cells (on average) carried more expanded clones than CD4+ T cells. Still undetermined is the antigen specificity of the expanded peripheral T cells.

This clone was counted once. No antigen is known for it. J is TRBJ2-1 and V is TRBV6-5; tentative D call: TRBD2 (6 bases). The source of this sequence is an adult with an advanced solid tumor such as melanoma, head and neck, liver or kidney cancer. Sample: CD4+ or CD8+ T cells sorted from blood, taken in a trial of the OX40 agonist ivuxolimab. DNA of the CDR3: TGTGCCAGCAGCCCCCTGCTAGCGCCTCGTGAGCAGTTCTTC. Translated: CASSPLLAPREQFF.